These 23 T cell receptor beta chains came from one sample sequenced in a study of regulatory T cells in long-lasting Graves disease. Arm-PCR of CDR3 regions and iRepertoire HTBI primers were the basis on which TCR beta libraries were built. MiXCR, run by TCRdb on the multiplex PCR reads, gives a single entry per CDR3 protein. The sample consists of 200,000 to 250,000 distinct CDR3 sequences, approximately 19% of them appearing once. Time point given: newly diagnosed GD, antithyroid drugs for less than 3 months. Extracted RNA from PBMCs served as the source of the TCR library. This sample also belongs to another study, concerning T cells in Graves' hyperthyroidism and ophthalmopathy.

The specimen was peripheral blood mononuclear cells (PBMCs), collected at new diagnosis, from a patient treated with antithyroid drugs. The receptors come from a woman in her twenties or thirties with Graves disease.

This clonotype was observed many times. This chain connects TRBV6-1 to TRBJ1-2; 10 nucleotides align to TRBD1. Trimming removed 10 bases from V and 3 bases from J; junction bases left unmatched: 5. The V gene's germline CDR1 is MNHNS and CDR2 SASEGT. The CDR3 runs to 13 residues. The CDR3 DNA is TGTGCCAACAAGGGGACAGGGGACTATGGCTACACCTTC. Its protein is CANKGTGDYGYTF.

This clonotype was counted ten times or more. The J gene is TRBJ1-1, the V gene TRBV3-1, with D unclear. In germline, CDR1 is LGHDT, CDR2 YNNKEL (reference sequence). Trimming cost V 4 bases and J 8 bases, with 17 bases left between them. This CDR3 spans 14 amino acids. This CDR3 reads CASSPLRRSSEAFF. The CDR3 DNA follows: TGTGCCAGCAGCCCCCTCCGGAGGTCATCCGAAGCTTTCTTT.

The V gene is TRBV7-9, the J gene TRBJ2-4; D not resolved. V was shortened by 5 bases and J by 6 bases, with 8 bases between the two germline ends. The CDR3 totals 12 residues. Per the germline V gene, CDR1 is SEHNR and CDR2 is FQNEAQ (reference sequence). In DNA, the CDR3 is TGTGCCAGCAGCAATACAGTAAACATTCAGTACTTC. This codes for CASSNTVNIQYF.

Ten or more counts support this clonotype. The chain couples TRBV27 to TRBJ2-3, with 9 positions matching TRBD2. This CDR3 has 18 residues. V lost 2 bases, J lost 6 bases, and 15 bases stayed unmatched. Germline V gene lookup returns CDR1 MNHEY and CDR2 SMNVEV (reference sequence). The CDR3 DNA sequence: TGTGCCAGCAGTTTAGCGGGAGGGCTGGGCACTGGGGTGGATACGCAGTATTTT. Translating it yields CASSLAGGLGTGVDTQYF.

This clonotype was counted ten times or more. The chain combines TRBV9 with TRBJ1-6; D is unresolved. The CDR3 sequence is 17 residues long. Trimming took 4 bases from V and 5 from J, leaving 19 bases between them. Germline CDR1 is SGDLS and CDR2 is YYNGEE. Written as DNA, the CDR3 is TGTGCCAGCAGCCCCGGGGTGTGGGAAGCAAATAATTCACCCCTCCACTTT. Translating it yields CASSPGVWEANNSPLHF.

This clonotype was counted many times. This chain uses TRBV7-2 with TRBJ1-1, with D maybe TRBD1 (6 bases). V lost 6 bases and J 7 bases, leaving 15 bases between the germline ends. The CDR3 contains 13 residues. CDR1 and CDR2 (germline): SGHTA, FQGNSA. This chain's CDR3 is CASRGPRQVEAFF. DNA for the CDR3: TGTGCCAGCAGAGGCCCTCGACAGGTTGAAGCTTTCTTT.

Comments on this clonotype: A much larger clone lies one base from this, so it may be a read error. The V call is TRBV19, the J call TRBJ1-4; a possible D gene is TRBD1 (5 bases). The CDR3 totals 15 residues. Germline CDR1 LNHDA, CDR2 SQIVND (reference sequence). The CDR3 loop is CASSPGRRTNEKLSF. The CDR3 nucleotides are TGTGCCAGTAGCCCGGGACGAAGAACTAATGAAAAACTGTCTTTT.

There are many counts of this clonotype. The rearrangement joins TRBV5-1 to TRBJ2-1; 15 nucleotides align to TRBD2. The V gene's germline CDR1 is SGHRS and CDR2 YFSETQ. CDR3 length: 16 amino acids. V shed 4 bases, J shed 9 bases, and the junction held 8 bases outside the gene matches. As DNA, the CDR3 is TGCGCCAGCAGCCTCGGACTAGCGGGAGGGCCTAGTGAGCAGTTCTTC. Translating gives CASSLGLAGGPSEQFF.

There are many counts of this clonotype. CDR3 protein: CASSVRIITGTSGRNEQFF. In DNA form, the CDR3 reads TGTGCCAGCAGCGTTAGAATCATTACCGGGACTAGCGGGAGGAATGAGCAGTTCTTC. The chain combines TRBV6-4 with TRBJ2-1; 15 positions match TRBD2. The CDR3 covers 19 residues. The trim removed 6 bases at V and 7 bases at J, leaving 16 bases unmatched. Germline lookup yields CDR1 MRHNA and CDR2 SNTAGT.

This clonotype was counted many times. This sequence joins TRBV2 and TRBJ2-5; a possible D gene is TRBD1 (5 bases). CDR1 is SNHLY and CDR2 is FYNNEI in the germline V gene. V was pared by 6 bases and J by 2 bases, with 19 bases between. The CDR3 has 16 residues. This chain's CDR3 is CASRKVGAANQETQYF. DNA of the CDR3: TGTGCCAGCAGGAAGGTAGGGGCCGCCAATCAAGAGACCCAGTACTTC. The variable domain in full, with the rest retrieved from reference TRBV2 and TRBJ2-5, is EPEVTQTPSHQVTQMGQEVILRCVPISNHLYFYWYRQILGQKVEFLVSFYNNEISEKSEIFDDQFSVERPDGSNFTLKIRSTKLEDSAMYFCASRKVGAANQETQYFGPGTRLLVL.

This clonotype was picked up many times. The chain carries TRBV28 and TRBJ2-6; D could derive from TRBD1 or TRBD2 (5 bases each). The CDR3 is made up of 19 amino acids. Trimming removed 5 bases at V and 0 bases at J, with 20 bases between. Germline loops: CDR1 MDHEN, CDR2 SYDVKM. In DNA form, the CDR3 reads TGTGCCAGCAGTACGGACCCCGGGACGGCGAGCTCTGGGGCCAACGTCCTGACTTTC. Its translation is CASSTDPGTASSGANVLTF.

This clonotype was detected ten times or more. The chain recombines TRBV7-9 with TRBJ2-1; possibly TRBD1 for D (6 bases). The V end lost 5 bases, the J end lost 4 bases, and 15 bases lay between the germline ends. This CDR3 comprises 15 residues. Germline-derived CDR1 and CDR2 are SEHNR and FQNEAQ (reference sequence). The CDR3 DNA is TGTGCCAGCAGCCCGACAGGATCCTTATACAATGAGCAGTTCTTC. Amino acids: CASSPTGSLYNEQFF.

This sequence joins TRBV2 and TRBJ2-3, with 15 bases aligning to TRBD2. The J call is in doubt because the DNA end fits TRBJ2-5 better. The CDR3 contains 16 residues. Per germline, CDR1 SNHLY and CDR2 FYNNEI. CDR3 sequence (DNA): TGTGCCAGCACCCGGACTAGCGGGGGGGCCTTAGAGACCCAGTACTTC. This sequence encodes CASTRTSGGALETQYF.

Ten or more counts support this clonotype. The CDR3: CASNPGGEPLHF. The DNA of the CDR3 is TGTGCCAGTAATCCAGGGGGCGAACCCCTCCACTTT. The V call is TRBV19, the J call TRBJ1-6; TRBD1 matches 8 bases. This CDR3 comprises 12 residues. J gave up 12 bases and V 7 bases, and 5 bases lay outside the gene matches. Germline values: CDR1 LNHDA, CDR2 SQIVND (reference sequence).

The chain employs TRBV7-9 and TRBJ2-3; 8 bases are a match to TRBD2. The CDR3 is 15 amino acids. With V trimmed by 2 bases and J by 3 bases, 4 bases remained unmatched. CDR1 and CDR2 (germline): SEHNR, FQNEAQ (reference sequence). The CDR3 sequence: CASSLNSGITDTQYF. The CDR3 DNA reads TGTGCCAGCAGCTTAAATAGCGGGATTACAGATACGCAGTATTTT. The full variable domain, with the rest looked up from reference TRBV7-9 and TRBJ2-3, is DTGVSQNPRHKITKRGQNVTFRCDPISEHNRLYWYRQTLGQGPEFLTYFQNEAQLEKSRLLSDRFSAERPKGSFSTLEIQRTEQGDSAMYLCASSLNSGITDTQYFGPGTRLTVL.

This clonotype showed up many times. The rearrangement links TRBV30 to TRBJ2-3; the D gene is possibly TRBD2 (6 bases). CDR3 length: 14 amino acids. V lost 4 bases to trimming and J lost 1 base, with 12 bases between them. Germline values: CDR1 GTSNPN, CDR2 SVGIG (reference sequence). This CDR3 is CAWKMGGGTDTQYF. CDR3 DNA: TGTGCCTGGAAAATGGGCGGGGGCACAGATACGCAGTATTTT.

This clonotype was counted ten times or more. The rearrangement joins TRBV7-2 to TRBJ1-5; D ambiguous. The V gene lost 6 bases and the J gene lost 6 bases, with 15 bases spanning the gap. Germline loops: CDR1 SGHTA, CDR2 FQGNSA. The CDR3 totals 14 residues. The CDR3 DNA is TGTGCCAGCAGTAATCCGGGGATGGTTCAGCCCCAGCATTTT. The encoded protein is CASSNPGMVQPQHF.

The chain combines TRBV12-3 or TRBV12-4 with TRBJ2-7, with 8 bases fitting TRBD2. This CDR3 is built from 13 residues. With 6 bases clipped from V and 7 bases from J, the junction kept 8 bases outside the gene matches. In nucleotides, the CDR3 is TGTGCCAGCAGAAATCGGGGGGGGGGGGAGCAGTACTTC. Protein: CASRNRGGGEQYF.

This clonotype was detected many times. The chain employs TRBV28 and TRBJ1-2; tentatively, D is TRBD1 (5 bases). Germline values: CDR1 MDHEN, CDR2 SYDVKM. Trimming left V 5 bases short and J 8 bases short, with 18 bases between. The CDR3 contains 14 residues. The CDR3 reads CASSRPGTGWGYTF. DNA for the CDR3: TGTGCCAGCAGTCGCCCTGGGACTGGCTGGGGCTACACCTTC.

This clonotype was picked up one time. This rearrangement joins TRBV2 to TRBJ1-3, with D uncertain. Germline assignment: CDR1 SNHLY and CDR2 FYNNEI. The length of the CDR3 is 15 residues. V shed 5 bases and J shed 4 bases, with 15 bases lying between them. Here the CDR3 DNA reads TGTGCCAGCAGTTCCCTAGGGTTGGAAGGAAACACCATATATTTT. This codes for CASSSLGLEGNTIYF.

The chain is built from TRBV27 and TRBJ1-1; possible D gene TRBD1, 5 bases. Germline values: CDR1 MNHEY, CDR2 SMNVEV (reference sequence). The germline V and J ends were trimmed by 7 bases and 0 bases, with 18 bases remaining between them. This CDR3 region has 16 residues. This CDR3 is CASTLKSPGMNTEAFF. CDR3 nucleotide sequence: TGTGCCAGCACCCTTAAAAGTCCAGGGATGAACACTGAAGCTTTCTTT.

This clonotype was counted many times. CDR3 loop: CASTFRGINEKLFF. The CDR3, as DNA: TGTGCCAGCACCTTCAGAGGGATTAATGAAAAACTGTTTTTT. The rearrangement links TRBV2 to TRBJ1-4; D remains ambiguous. V dropped 7 bases and J dropped 4 bases, with 13 bases sitting between them. Germline V gene sequence: CDR1 SNHLY, CDR2 FYNNEI. The CDR3 consists of 14 residues.

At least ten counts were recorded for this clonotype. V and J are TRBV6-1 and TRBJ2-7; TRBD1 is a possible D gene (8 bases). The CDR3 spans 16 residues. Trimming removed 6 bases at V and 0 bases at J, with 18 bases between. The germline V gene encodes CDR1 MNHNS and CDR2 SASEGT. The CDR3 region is CASSTQGASGSYEQYF. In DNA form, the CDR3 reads TGTGCCAGCAGCACCCAGGGGGCTAGCGGCTCCTACGAGCAGTACTTC.